This T cell receptor beta chain was obtained from a study of blood T cell repertoires in COVID-19 (TCRdb year 2020). Context from the whole study: The collaborator samples originated in the United States, Italy and Spain and spanned the acute and convalescent phases of COVID-19. A freely available public database, intended as a resource for researchers studying the immune response to SARS-CoV-2, is where the repertoires were released. The material from the prospective study consisted of cDNA or gDNA derived from T cells, B-cell-depleted T cells, or PBMCs. Where available, HLA class I and class II types were taken from metadata supplied by the sample provider and were not determined by assay-based typing. Subjects who had been exposed to COVID-19, were actively infected with it, or had recovered from it provided the deeply sampled blood TCRbeta repertoires that made up the dataset. Samples came from the ongoing ImmuneRACE study (first 160 participants) plus 1,254 subjects from 6 global collaborators. Nearly every sample came with metadata listing a de-identified subject ID, COVID-19 status, age in years and sex.

What the research found in general, with its limitations: How much clinical and demographic metadata was included differed by source and by participant, and the metadata was provided uncurated.

As regards this clone: The antigen it recognizes is unknown. There are no base qualities to consult, and no much larger clone falls within one base.

Inclusive of the bounding cysteine and phenylalanine, the CDR3 is 13 residues long. Only CDR3 DNA is held: 39 bases, read in frame from base 1. CDR1 is given as MNHNY and CDR2 as SVGAGI, both from the germline V gene (reference sequence). Clipping removes 5 bases from V and 3 bases from J, with 3 as the unmatched junction base count. TCRbeta CDR3 regions were amplified from genomic DNA using the immunoSEQ Assay, a bias-controlled multiplex PCR. Concerning the study's data processing: Within the assay, amplification of reference gene primers was used to estimate how many nucleated cells each sample contained. To quantify the absolute abundance of each unique TCRbeta CDR3 rearrangement, sequence reads were collapsed and filtered. For each sample, productive Simpson clonality was calculated as the square root of Simpson's diversity index over productive rearrangements. TCRdb holds this immuneACCESS table with in-frame rearrangements only. Some clones are missing; in checked studies, unresolved V genes explain under half, and the rest has no known cause. For V, J and clone size, that table is used; D and trimming come from the DNA. Here the sample has about 320,000 clones; about 83% occur a single time. Around 1.5% of the sample lies in the top ten.

Collaborating institutions collected whole blood in K2EDTA tubes following their own protocols. Collaborator samples were shipped for TCRbeta analysis as frozen whole blood, isolated PBMCs, or DNA extracted from either sample type. The sequenced material came from peripheral blood. The chain is encoded by TRBV6-6 joined to TRBJ1-2, and 7 junctional nucleotides match TRBD1. The TCR sequence derives from a woman aged 50 to 60 with acute or convalescent COVID-19. In nucleotide form, the sequence is TGTGCCAGCAGTCCCGGACAGGACTATGGCTACACCTTC. It translates to CASSPGQDYGYTF.